This T cell receptor (beta chain) was obtained from a study of cytomegalovirus exposure and HLA in healthy donors. Researchers ran the PCR with 60 Vbeta and 13 Jbeta primers. Sequenced by immunoSEQ multiplex PCR; TCRdb stores in-frame clones only, minus some. The table includes about 200,000 clones, about four fifths detected once. The study, taken as a whole, reports: Within a later analysis, the majority of CMV-associated TCR beta chains appeared HLA-restricted. Most of the TCR beta V segments (in an earlier analysis) were productive either about 90% or about 30% of the time. Later analysis found that TCR beta chains associated with HLA were more clonally expanded than other, equally common chains.

As to this clone: Its antigen is unidentified.

The study sampled nominally healthy donors, though unrecorded immune exposures were likely. Source material: PBMCs. This sequence originates from a young woman in good health and CMV-seronegative.

CDR3 protein: CASSFTWGGNNEQFF. The DNA for the CDR3 is TGTGCCAGCAGTTTTACATGGGGGGGTAACAATGAGCAGTTCTTC. The chain has TRBV27 and TRBJ2-1; the match to TRBD2 covers 7 bases. CDR1 is MNHEY and CDR2 is SMNVEV in the germline V gene (reference sequence). CDR3 length equals 15 residues. The trim removed 3 bases at V and 5 bases at J, leaving 7 bases unmatched.